This record covers a single TCR beta chain. J was trimmed by 3 bases and V by 6 bases; bases with no gene match: 6. This CDR3 has 14 amino acids. Germline CDR1 MGHDK, CDR2 SYGVNS. Some clones are missing from TCRdb's copy, which holds only in-frame ones; the method was immunoSEQ multiplex PCR. The sample lists 100,000 to 150,000 clones, roughly 89% occurring once. The data derive from a study of T cell responses to AZD1222 COVID-19 vaccine. The sample here was peripheral blood, taken on day 0 of AZD1222 vaccination. V is TRBV25-1 and J is TRBJ1-2, with 8 nucleotides matching TRBD1. The clonotype originates from an adult in good health. CDR3 sequence: CASSPGQGDYGYTF. CDR3 bases: TGTGCCAGCAGCCCCGGACAGGGTGACTATGGCTACACCTTC.